These 12 T cell receptor beta chains share one sample of origin, sequenced in a study of T cell responses to AZD1222 COVID-19 vaccine. Produced via immunoSEQ multiplex PCR; TCRdb's table is partial and in-frame only. This table has over 130,000 clones, around 95% appearing once. The sequencing used peripheral blood, collected on day 0 of AZD1222 vaccination. All receptors derive from an adult in good health.

The CDR3 DNA reads as TGTGCCAGCAGCCTCCCTGGACGTGGGCAGGGTCGTTCACCCCTCCACTTT. Its protein product is CASSLPGRGQGRSPLHF. V gene TRBV6-2 or TRBV6-3 combines with J gene TRBJ1-6; D might be TRBD1 (5 bases). The V end was cut by 6 bases, the J end by 9 bases, with 24 bases between. Germline assignment: CDR1 MNHEY and CDR2 SVGEGT. This CDR3 comprises 17 residues.

The rearrangement uses TRBV15 and TRBJ1-1, with D hard to call. The germline V and J ends were trimmed by 4 bases and 0 bases, with 12 bases remaining between them. This CDR3 contains 15 residues. Looked up from germline, CDR1 is LNHNV and CDR2 is YYDKDF (reference sequence). CDR3 in DNA: TGTGCCACCAGCAATCCGGGGTATTTGAACACTGAAGCTTTCTTT. Its translation: CATSNPGYLNTEAFF.

V usage is TRBV12-3 or TRBV12-4 and J usage is TRBJ1-2; 9 bases match TRBD1. V trimming: 10 bases; J trimming: 8 bases; junction bases outside the gene matches: 8. The CDR3 sequence is 12 residues long. CDR3: CATKGQGQGYTF. In DNA form, the CDR3 reads TGTGCCACCAAGGGACAGGGTCAAGGCTACACCTTC.

The rearrangement joins TRBV28 to TRBJ1-3, with D uncertain. Germline CDR1 and CDR2: MDHEN and SYDVKM. The CDR3 is made up of 15 amino acids. Trimming took 5 bases from V and 0 from J, leaving 11 bases between them. The chain's CDR3 is CASSPGDISGNTIYF. CDR3 DNA: TGTGCCAGCAGTCCTGGTGACATCTCTGGAAACACCATATATTTT.

The V call is TRBV11-2, the J call TRBJ2-1, with 10 bases identical to TRBD2. V lost 4 bases and J lost 1; bases outside the gene matches: 7. CDR1 and CDR2 from the germline V gene are SGHAT and FQNNGV. The CDR3 is 17 amino acids. The CDR3 DNA is TGTGCCAGCAGCTCTGTAGCGGGGGGATATTCCTACAATGAGCAGTTCTTC. Encoded protein: CASSSVAGGYSYNEQFF.

The rearrangement uses TRBV7-2 and TRBJ2-3, with D possibly being TRBD1 or TRBD2 (5 bases each). Trimming took off 10 bases at V and 1 base at J, with 15 bases between the two ends. Germline CDR1 and CDR2: SGHTA and FQGNSA. The CDR3 sequence is 14 residues long. The CDR3 here is CATETGTGTDTQYF. The DNA of the CDR3 is TGTGCCACCGAAACCGGGACGGGCACAGATACGCAGTATTTT.

V gene TRBV4-1 combines with J gene TRBJ1-5; D remains ambiguous. Germline-derived CDR1 and CDR2 are MGHRA and YSYEKL. Trimming stripped 5 bases from V and 6 bases from J, with 14 bases between. There are 14 residues in the CDR3. The CDR3 sequence is CASSVSLGSQPQHF. The CDR3 region has the DNA TGCGCCAGCAGCGTGAGCCTGGGGAGTCAGCCCCAGCATTTT.

The CDR3: CASSYDSSREQYV. The DNA of the CDR3 is TGTGCCAGCAGTTACGATTCCTCGCGCGAGCAGTACGTC. V gene TRBV6-2 or TRBV6-3 combines with J gene TRBJ2-7; no firm D call. Germline V lookup: CDR1 MNHEY, CDR2 SVGEGT. This CDR3 has 13 amino acids. Trimming removed 2 bases from V and 6 bases from J, with 11 bases in between.

The chain carries TRBV7-3 and TRBJ2-1, with 13 bases fitting TRBD2. The CDR3 contains 21 residues. Germline loops: CDR1 SGHTA, CDR2 FQGTGA. V gave up 5 bases and J gave up 0 bases; unmatched junction bases: 16. Here the CDR3 reads CASSLSPPGLAGRSSYNEQFF. The CDR3 nucleotides are TGTGCCAGCAGCCTAAGTCCCCCGGGACTAGCGGGAAGGAGCTCCTACAATGAGCAGTTCTTC.

J is TRBJ2-5 and V is TRBV11-3, with TRBD2 matching over 10 bases. The CDR3 is 18 amino acids. The V and J ends lost 5 bases and 1 base, in that order; junction bases with no gene match: 13. CDR1 is SGHNT, CDR2 YENEEA, per germline. The CDR3 DNA sequence: TGTGCCAGCAGCCTCCTCAGTTCAACTAGCGGGGCCCAAGAGACCCAGTACTTC. Its protein is CASSLLSSTSGAQETQYF.

The rearrangement uses TRBV5-1 and TRBJ2-2, with a tentative D call TRBD1 (6 bases). In germline, CDR1 is SGHRS, CDR2 YFSETQ. V dropped 9 bases and J dropped 5 bases, with 14 bases sitting between them. This CDR3 is 13 amino acids long. CDR3 region: CATGTGWTGELFF. The DNA for the CDR3 is TGCGCCACGGGAACAGGGTGGACCGGGGAGCTGTTTTTT.

The chain recombines TRBV23-1 with TRBJ1-3; tentative D call: TRBD1 (5 bases). TRBV23-1 is an ORF; its function is uncertain. The CDR3 has 16 amino acids. Trimming shortened V by 7 bases and J by 0 bases, and 16 bases separated the two germline ends. CDR3 in amino acids: CASTYEGKGSGNTIYF. CDR3 in DNA: TGCGCCAGCACCTATGAGGGGAAAGGCTCTGGAAACACCATATATTTT.